These 9 T cell receptor beta chains share one sample of origin, sequenced in a study of OX40 agonist ivuxolimab in advanced cancers. Method: immunoSEQ multiplex PCR; TCRdb's copy keeps in-frame clones and lacks some. The sample yields fewer than 70,000 clones, more than 85% seen once. Sequencing used CD4+ or CD8+ T cells sorted from blood, obtained in a trial of the OX40 agonist ivuxolimab. The receptors were sampled from an adult with an advanced solid tumor such as melanoma, head and neck, liver or kidney cancer.

The CDR3 coding sequence is TGTGCCAGCAGCCCCCGCGGGACAGGGTCCTACGAGCAGTACTTC. This gives the protein CASSPRGTGSYEQYF. The V gene is TRBV27, the J gene TRBJ2-7, with 9 bases lining up with TRBD1. CDR3 length equals 15 residues. Germline CDR1 is MNHEY and CDR2 is SMNVEV (reference sequence). With V trimmed by 6 bases and J by 1 base, 7 bases remained unmatched.

This clone was counted a single time. The chain joins TRBV5-1 to TRBJ2-7; 7 bases are a match to TRBD1. Losses at the gene ends were 4 bases for V and 2 bases for J; bases not matched to a gene: 9. CDR1 and CDR2 from the germline V gene are SGHRS and YFSETQ. There are 15 residues in the CDR3. The CDR3 loop is CASSLMTGPPYEQYF. The CDR3 coding sequence is TGCGCCAGCAGCCTTATGACAGGGCCTCCCTACGAGCAGTACTTC.

The V and J genes are TRBV11-3 and TRBJ2-1; no definite D call. Germline CDR1 SGHNT, CDR2 YENEEA. Trimming shortened V by 8 bases and J by 4 bases, and 18 bases separated the two germline ends. This CDR3 is 15 amino acids long. The CDR3 nucleotides read TGTGCCAGCGGCCCTGTCGCGGCCCTTTACAATGAGCAGTTCTTC. This sequence encodes CASGPVAALYNEQFF. The full variable domain, with the rest looked up from reference TRBV11-3 and TRBJ2-1, is EAGVVQSPRYKIIEKKQPVAFWCNPISGHNTLYWYLQNLGQGPELLIRYENEEAVDDSQLPKDRFSAERLKGVDSTLKIQPAELGDSAVYLCASGPVAALYNEQFFGPGTRLTVL.

The chain employs TRBV7-9 and TRBJ2-1; 12 bases match TRBD2. With V trimmed by 5 bases and J by 7 bases, 6 bases remained unmatched. CDR3 size: 15 residues. Germline CDR1 is SEHNR and CDR2 is FQNEAQ (reference sequence). CDR3 nucleotide sequence: TGTGCCAGCAGCGACCGGACTAGCGGGATGAATGAGCAGTTCTTC. Translation: CASSDRTSGMNEQFF.

Written as DNA, the CDR3 is TGTGCCAGCAGGACCAACAAGCGGGAGCAAAGCACAGATACGCAGTATTTT. Protein product: CASRTNKREQSTDTQYF. V is TRBV27 and J is TRBJ2-3, with 8 bases matching TRBD2. The J segment lost 0 bases and the V segment lost 6 bases, leaving 11 bases of the junction unmatched. Germline V CDR1 and CDR2: MNHEY, SMNVEV (reference sequence). The CDR3 has 17 residues.

The DNA of the CDR3 is TGTGCCAGCAGCTTTAAGCGGGAGGTTACAAATGAGCAGTTCTTC. The encoded protein is CASSFKREVTNEQFF. The chain couples TRBV5-4 to TRBJ2-1, with 9 positions matching TRBD2. The ends lost 2 bases at V and 7 bases at J; junction bases unmatched: 7. Per germline, CDR1 SGHNT and CDR2 YYREEE (reference sequence). The CDR3 is made up of 15 amino acids. The variable domain in full, with the rest retrieved from reference TRBV5-4 and TRBJ2-1, is ETGVTQSPTHLIKTRGQQVTLRCSSQSGHNTVSWYQQALGQGPQFIFQYYREEENGRGNFPPRFSGLQFPNYSSELNVNALELDDSALYLCASSFKREVTNEQFFGPGTRLTVL.

This clone occurred once. The V and J genes are TRBV4-3 and TRBJ1-4; tentative D call: TRBD1 (6 bases). V lost 1 base, J lost 8 bases, and 17 bases lay in between. The germline CDR1 and CDR2 sequences are LGHNA and YSLEER. This CDR3 has 16 amino acids. CDR3 in amino acids: CASSQVRGYFEEKLFF. The CDR3 nucleotides are TGCGCCAGCAGCCAAGTCAGGGGCTATTTCGAAGAAAAACTGTTTTTT.

This rearrangement joins TRBV2 to TRBJ2-2; no reliable D call. V gave up 6 bases and J gave up 6 bases, with 20 bases separating them. Germline CDR1 is SNHLY and CDR2 is FYNNEI. The CDR3 spans 16 residues. The CDR3 loop is CASSYSLSEGPGELFF. DNA for the CDR3: TGTGCCAGCAGCTACAGCCTCTCCGAAGGACCCGGGGAGCTGTTTTTT. Together with reference TRBV2 and TRBJ2-2, the CDR3 gives the full variable domain: EPEVTQTPSHQVTQMGQEVILRCVPISNHLYFYWYRQILGQKVEFLVSFYNNEISEKSEIFDDQFSVERPDGSNFTLKIRSTKLEDSAMYFCASSYSLSEGPGELFFGEGSRLTVL.

This rearrangement joins TRBV18 to TRBJ1-1; D remains unclear. With 4 bases removed from V and 0 bases from J, the gap between germline ends came to 3 bases. The CDR3 covers 12 residues. Germline lookup yields CDR1 KGHSH and CDR2 LQKENI. The CDR3 loop is CASSRLNTEAFF. The CDR3 DNA sequence: TGTGCCAGCTCACGGTTGAACACTGAAGCTTTCTTT.